One and the same sample provided the 22 T cell receptor beta chains below, sequenced in a study of beta chain features in type 1 diabetes. Sequenced material consisted of expressed TCRB transcripts (all of the isolated RNA was reverse transcribed). Generated by immunoSEQ multiplex PCR, the TCRdb table keeps only in-frame clones and is missing some. The data show around 500,000 clones, over 10% seen once. Specimen: naive CD4+ T cells from blood. These receptors came from a woman under 30 in good health.

J is TRBJ2-1 and V is TRBV4-1; D is uncertain. Per the germline V gene, CDR1 is MGHRA and CDR2 is YSYEKL. The CDR3 has 15 amino acids. V dropped 6 bases and J dropped 8 bases, with 20 bases sitting between them. The CDR3, as DNA: TGCGCCAGCAGAGGTACTGGCCTACCTCGCGATGAGCAGTTCTTC. Protein sequence: CASRGTGLPRDEQFF.

This clone was detected a few times. The same CDR3 also results from other DNA sequences found in this sample. The chain carries TRBV30 and TRBJ2-7; D not resolved. Looked up from germline, CDR1 is GTSNPN and CDR2 is SVGIG (reference sequence). With 5 bases removed from V and 2 bases from J, the gap between germline ends came to 4 bases. The CDR3 spans 10 residues. CDR3 in amino acids: CAWGTYEQYF. DNA of the CDR3: TGTGCCTGGGGGACCTACGAGCAGTACTTC.

This clone was detected only a few times. Other DNA sequences in the sample encode the same CDR3. V usage is TRBV9 and J usage is TRBJ1-1; 8 bases align to TRBD1. Per the germline V gene, CDR1 is SGDLS and CDR2 is YYNGEE. Trimming removed 0 bases from V and 1 base from J; junction bases left unmatched: 2. This CDR3 comprises 15 residues. CDR3 DNA: TGTGCCAGCAGCGTAGCGGGACAGGCGAACACTGAAGCTTTCTTT. Translating it yields CASSVAGQANTEAFF.

This clone was observed a handful of times. The chain joins TRBV30 to TRBJ2-2; 11 bases are shared with TRBD2. This CDR3 has 17 residues. With 8 bases clipped from V and 3 bases from J, the junction kept 14 bases outside the gene matches. CDR1 and CDR2 (germline): GTSNPN, SVGIG (reference sequence). The DNA of the CDR3 is TGTGCCGAGGGTGGTAGCGGGAGGGCCCGGTACACCGGGGAGCTGTTTTTT. Translated, it gives CAEGGSGRARYTGELFF.

This clone was observed a few times. The chain links TRBV29-1 to TRBJ1-3; TRBD1 matches at 8 bases. V lost 6 bases to trimming and J lost 8 bases; unmatched junction nucleotides: 6. This CDR3 has 12 residues. In germline, CDR1 is SQVTM, CDR2 ANQGSEA. CDR3 protein: CSVGQGADTIYF. CDR3 sequence (DNA): TGCAGCGTGGGTCAGGGGGCAGACACCATATATTTT.

There are a few counts of this clone. CDR3 amino acids: CASSQLTTRPLFEQYF. The CDR3 nucleotides are TGTGCCAGCAGTCAACTTACGACTAGACCCCTTTTCGAGCAGTACTTC. The genes are TRBV7-9 and TRBJ2-7; D perhaps matches TRBD2 (6 bases). The CDR3 has 16 amino acids. Trimming shortened V by 6 bases and J by 6 bases, and 24 bases separated the two germline ends. Germline V gene data show CDR1 as SEHNR and CDR2 as FQNEAQ (reference sequence).

The chain has TRBV7-2 and TRBJ2-3; a weak D match, TRBD2 (6 bases). Trimming left V 8 bases short and J 4 bases short, with 16 bases between. This CDR3 has 14 amino acids. Germline CDR1 reads SGHTA; CDR2 reads FQGNSA. Written as DNA, the CDR3 is TGTGCCAGCGGCCGGGACTCACCCCCAGATACGCAGTATTTT. Its translation is CASGRDSPPDTQYF.

The DNA of the CDR3 is TGTGCCAGCAGTGTGGACGGGTATCCCAATGAGCAGTTCTTC. This codes for CASSVDGYPNEQFF. This sequence joins TRBV2 and TRBJ2-1; D remains ambiguous. Germline lookup yields CDR1 SNHLY and CDR2 FYNNEI. The V gene lost 4 bases and the J gene lost 6 bases, with 13 bases spanning the gap. This CDR3 is built from 14 residues. The full variable domain, in which reference TRBV2 and TRBJ2-1 provide the parts outside the CDR3, is EPEVTQTPSHQVTQMGQEVILRCVPISNHLYFYWYRQILGQKVEFLVSFYNNEISEKSEIFDDQFSVERPDGSNFTLKIRSTKLEDSAMYFCASSVDGYPNEQFFGPGTRLTVL.

This sequence joins TRBV28 and TRBJ2-1; D assignment may be TRBD1 or TRBD2 (5 bases each). Germline V gene sequence: CDR1 MDHEN, CDR2 SYDVKM. The CDR3 contains 15 residues. V lost 6 bases and J 1 base, leaving 13 bases between the germline ends. The CDR3 nucleotides read TGTGCCAGCAGGAGGGGTATGTGGTCCTACAATGAGCAGTTCTTC. It yields the protein CASRRGMWSYNEQFF.

The rearrangement uses TRBV12-5 and TRBJ2-7; 13 bases line up with TRBD2. CDR1 is LGHNT, CDR2 FRNRAP, per germline. This CDR3 spans 15 amino acids. The ends lost 7 bases at V and 3 bases at J; junction bases unmatched: 6. This CDR3 reads CASELGTSGNYEQYF. CDR3 sequence (DNA): TGTGCTAGTGAACTTGGGACTAGCGGGAACTACGAGCAGTACTTC. The whole variable domain, remainder taken from reference TRBV12-5 and TRBJ2-7, is DARVTQTPRHKVTEMGQEVTMRCQPILGHNTVFWYRQTMMQGLELLAYFRNRAPLDDSGMPKDRFSAEMPDATLATLKIQPSEPRDSAVYFCASELGTSGNYEQYFGPGTRLTVT.

This clone showed up just a few times. This chain uses TRBV2 with TRBJ2-1; possibly TRBD1 for D (6 bases). V shed 2 bases and J shed 5 bases, with 10 bases lying between them. CDR1 and CDR2 from the germline V gene are SNHLY and FYNNEI. The CDR3 totals 14 residues. DNA for the CDR3: TGTGCCAGCAGTGAACAGGGGAATGACAATGAGCAGTTCTTC. Protein sequence: CASSEQGNDNEQFF.

There are a few counts of this clone. The chain uses TRBV19 and TRBJ2-1, with TRBD2 matching 15 bases. Germline trimming cut 4 bases from V and 9 bases from J; bases unmatched to any gene: 1. The CDR3 covers 14 residues. The germline gives CDR1 LNHDA, CDR2 SQIVND (reference sequence). The CDR3 DNA sequence: TGTGCCAGTAGTAGGACTAGCGGGAGGGTTGAGCAGTTCTTC. It specifies CASSRTSGRVEQFF.

CDR3 in DNA: TGTGCCAGCAGTCCCCGGAGTTGGAACTCCTACAATGAGCAGTTCTTC. Encoded protein: CASSPRSWNSYNEQFF. The chain links TRBV27 to TRBJ2-1; D is uncertain. Trimming shortened V by 5 bases and J by 0 bases, and 14 bases separated the two germline ends. Germline V gene data show CDR1 as MNHEY and CDR2 as SMNVEV (reference sequence). The CDR3 extends over 16 amino acids.

This clone was seen a few times. This chain joins TRBV7-2 and TRBJ1-1; D is undetermined. Trimming removed 3 bases at V and 0 bases at J, with 5 bases between. The germline V gene has CDR1 SGHTA and CDR2 FQGNSA. The CDR3 spans 13 residues. CDR3 region: CASSLSLNTEAFF. The DNA for the CDR3 is TGTGCCAGCAGCTTGTCCTTGAACACTGAAGCTTTCTTT.

This clone has just a few counts. CDR3 loop: CASSHLLAGGPDTQYF. CDR3 bases: TGTGCCAGCAGCCACCTACTAGCGGGAGGGCCGGATACGCAGTATTTT. The chain carries TRBV7-9 and TRBJ2-3; 13 bases line up with TRBD2. J lost 6 bases, V lost 5 bases, and 8 bases had no gene match. CDR1 and CDR2 (germline): SEHNR, FQNEAQ (reference sequence). This CDR3 has 16 amino acids. Complete variable domain (other parts from reference TRBV7-9 and TRBJ2-3): DTGVSQNPRHKITKRGQNVTFRCDPISEHNRLYWYRQTLGQGPEFLTYFQNEAQLEKSRLLSDRFSAERPKGSFSTLEIQRTEQGDSAMYLCASSHLLAGGPDTQYFGPGTRLTVL.

This clone was detected only a few times. The gene calls are TRBV7-2 and TRBJ2-7; possibly TRBD2 for D (5 bases). The germline gives CDR1 SGHTA, CDR2 FQGNSA. The CDR3 contains 12 residues. Between the trimmed V and J ends, which lost 2 bases and 4 bases, there was a span of 6 bases. The CDR3 coding sequence is TGTGCCAGCAGCTTAAAGCGGTACGAGCAGTACTTC. This encodes CASSLKRYEQYF.

The rearrangement links TRBV7-2 to TRBJ1-6; weak D call: TRBD1 (6 bases). The V and J ends lost 5 bases and 10 bases respectively, with 27 bases between them. This CDR3 is built from 18 residues. Germline lookup yields CDR1 SGHTA and CDR2 FQGNSA. CDR3 region: CASSPPRQVVGVKSPLHF. The CDR3 coding sequence is TGTGCCAGCAGCCCGCCCCGACAGGTAGTAGGGGTAAAATCACCCCTCCACTTT.

The V call is TRBV5-1, the J call TRBJ2-5; 8 bases map to TRBD1. The J segment lost 1 base and the V segment lost 1 base, leaving 3 bases of the junction unmatched. This CDR3 has 15 residues. The V gene's germline CDR1 is SGHRS and CDR2 YFSETQ. CDR3 sequence: CASSLTRGPQETQYF. CDR3 DNA sequence: TGCGCCAGCAGCTTGACCAGGGGGCCCCAAGAGACCCAGTACTTC. The entire variable domain, with the rest obtained from reference TRBV5-1 and TRBJ2-5, is as follows: KAGVTQTPRYLIKTRGQQVTLSCSPISGHRSVSWYQQTPGQGLQFLFEYFSETQRNKGNFPGRFSGRQFSNSRSEMNVSTLELGDSALYLCASSLTRGPQETQYFGPGTRLLVL.

This clone has just one count. The V and J genes are TRBV7-6 and TRBJ2-6, with D possibly matching TRBD2 (5 bases). Germline V gene sequence: CDR1 SGHVS, CDR2 FNYEAQ. The CDR3 is made up of 17 amino acids. Trimming cost V 1 base and J 0 bases, with 10 bases left between them. Here the CDR3 DNA reads TGTGCCAGCAGCTTAGTCCGGGGTCTCTCTGGGGCCAACGTCCTGACTTTC. It specifies CASSLVRGLSGANVLTF.

Note on this clone: This sample also contains other DNA sequences that code for the same CDR3. The chain joins TRBV5-1 to TRBJ2-5; D not resolved. This CDR3 has 13 amino acids. The germline gives CDR1 SGHRS, CDR2 YFSETQ. Trimming shortened V by 0 bases and J by 4 bases, and 7 bases separated the two germline ends. The CDR3 bases are TGCGCCAGCAGCTTGGGAGGTGGAGAGACCCAGTACTTC. This translates into CASSLGGGETQYF.

This clone was seen a few times. This chain connects TRBV5-6 to TRBJ2-5; D unclear. CDR1 and CDR2 (germline): SGHDT, YYEEEE. The CDR3 has 15 residues. With 4 bases removed from V and 4 bases from J, the gap between germline ends came to 17 bases. The CDR3 DNA follows: TGTGCCAGCAGCACCTTCTATAGGGTCTCAGAGACCCAGTACTTC. Protein: CASSTFYRVSETQYF.

This clone was seen a handful of times. V is TRBV7-2 and J is TRBJ2-2; 9 bases map to TRBD1. CDR3 length equals 17 residues. From germline, CDR1 is SGHTA and CDR2 FQGNSA. Trimming cost V 5 bases and J 6 bases; bases outside gene matches: 13. CDR3 in DNA: TGTGCCAGCAGCCAGAAAACCGGGACAGGGATGTCCGGGGAGCTGTTTTTT. Its protein product is CASSQKTGTGMSGELFF. The full variable domain, with the rest looked up from reference TRBV7-2 and TRBJ2-2, is GAGVSQSPSNKVTEKGKDVELRCDPISGHTALYWYRQSLGQGLEFLIYFQGNSAPDKSGLPSDRFSAERTGGSVSTLTIQRTQQEDSAVYLCASSQKTGTGMSGELFFGEGSRLTVL.